A selection of T cell receptor beta chains follows, all from one sample in a study of blood T cell repertoires in COVID-19. Method: immunoSEQ multiplex PCR; TCRdb's copy keeps in-frame clones and lacks some. This table has a few hundred thousand clones, roughly 90% appearing once. The sequencing input was peripheral blood. The receptors stem from a man aged 35 to 55 with acute or convalescent COVID-19. Both conserved end residues are part of each CDR3. D genes are given only for firm matches. Not all rows give a size; the values are once, few, many and, for expanded clones, a class.

d_call	v_call	j_call	cdr3_length	clone_size	cdr3_nt	cdr3_aa
.	TRBV27	TRBJ1-6	16	once	TGTGCCAGCAGCTTTTTAGGAAGGGGGTATAATTCACCCCTCCACTTT	CASSFLGRGYNSPLHF
.	TRBV7-3	TRBJ2-1	14	.	TGTGCCAGCAGCTTAAAATTCGGGTACAATGAGCAGTTCTTC	CASSLKFGYNEQFF
TRBD2	TRBV7-3	TRBJ2-3	16	.	TGTGCCAGCAGCTTAAGAGCGGGGGGGCCAGCAGATACGCAGTATTTT	CASSLRAGGPADTQYF
.	TRBV28	TRBJ1-5	15	.	TGTGCCAGCAGGATGGGGGGGATACGCAATCAGCCCCAGCATTTT	CASRMGGIRNQPQHF
.	TRBV30	TRBJ1-3	12	.	TGTGCCTGGAGTGTACAGAGAAACACCATATATTTT	CAWSVQRNTIYF
TRBD1	TRBV7-2	TRBJ2-3	16	.	TGTGCCAGCAGCCCAGAGGGACAGGTGGTCCCAGATACGCAGTATTTT	CASSPEGQVVPDTQYF
.	TRBV5-1	TRBJ1-6	15	.	TGCGCCAGCAGCCCGGACAACTCCTATAATTCACCCCTCCACTTT	CASSPDNSYNSPLHF
.	TRBV11-1	TRBJ2-7	11	.	TGTGCCAGCAGACAGTCCTACGAGCAGTACTTC	CASRQSYEQYF
.	TRBV3-1/TRBV3-2	TRBJ2-1	16	.	TGTGCCAGCAGCCAAGCCGGTGGGGGGGCCTGGGATGAGCAGTTCTTC	CASSQAGGGAWDEQFF
.	TRBV6-5	TRBJ2-2	15	.	TGTGCCAGCATTAGATCGCGGGTGGACACCGGGGAGCTGTTTTTT	CASIRSRVDTGELFF
.	TRBV5-4	TRBJ1-1	13	.	TGTGCCAGCAGCCGACTCTCGAACACTGAAGCTTTCTTT	CASSRLSNTEAFF
.	TRBV28	TRBJ2-2	16	.	TGTGCCAGCAGTTTAGAGGAAGGAGGAAACACCGGGGAGCTGTTTTTT	CASSLEEGGNTGELFF
TRBD1	TRBV9	TRBJ1-3	17	.	TGTGCCAGCAGCGTATCCGGGACAGGGACCCCTGGAAACACCATATATTTT	CASSVSGTGTPGNTIYF
.	TRBV10-3	TRBJ2-7	13	.	TGTGCCATCAGCCTAGGGGAGCGGGACGAGCAGTACTTC	CAISLGERDEQYF
.	TRBV12-3/TRBV12-4	TRBJ1-2	12	once	TGTGCCAGCAGTTTCGGGGGAGGGGGCTACACCTTC	CASSFGGGGYTF
.	TRBV12-5	TRBJ1-5	13	.	TGTGCTAGTGGCAATGGGGGGGGTCAGCCCCAGCATTTT	CASGNGGGQPQHF
.	TRBV6-5	TRBJ2-4	13	.	TGTGCCAGCAGCTCACAGGTCGCGGACATTCAGTACTTC	CASSSQVADIQYF
.	TRBV28	TRBJ1-1	12	.	TGTGCCAGCAGCCCCGGGAGCACTGAAGCTTTCTTT	CASSPGSTEAFF
.	TRBV4-1	TRBJ1-1	14	.	TGCGCCAGCAGCCAACAGGGATTGGACACTGAAGCTTTCTTT	CASSQQGLDTEAFF
.	TRBV5-6	TRBJ2-7	13	.	TGTGCCAGCAGCTGGGGGGACAGCTACGAGCAGTACTTC	CASSWGDSYEQYF
.	TRBV30	TRBJ1-2	11	.	TGTGCCTGGAGTGTTGGGCATGGCTACACCTTC	CAWSVGHGYTF
TRBD1	TRBV5-1	TRBJ1-1	14	.	TGCGCCAGCAGTTTAACAGGGGTGAACACTGAAGCTTTCTTT	CASSLTGVNTEAFF
.	TRBV27	TRBJ1-1	13	.	TGTGCCACCAGTTTCAGGGGTGGAGCTGAAGCTTTCTTT	CATSFRGGAEAFF
.	TRBV5-5	TRBJ1-3	15	.	TGTGCCAGCAGCCCATTCAACAGGGTTGGAAACACCATATATTTT	CASSPFNRVGNTIYF
TRBD2	TRBV11-2	TRBJ2-2	18	.	TGTGCCAGCAGCAAAGGGACTAGCGGGAGGTATAACACCGGGGAGCTGTTTTTT	CASSKGTSGRYNTGELFF
.	TRBV19	TRBJ2-5	18	.	TGTGCCAGTAAGTGTCCCCCATCGAGGGACAAGAAACAAGAGACCCAGTACTTC	CASKCPPSRDKKQETQYF
TRBD1	TRBV7-6	TRBJ1-1	18	.	TGTGCCAGCAGCTTAGCTCAGGACAGGGGAGGACCGAACACTGAAGCTTTCTTT	CASSLAQDRGGPNTEAFF
.	TRBV5-1	TRBJ2-7	17	.	TGCGCCAGCAGCTTGAGGTCCGGGTTCGAGTTTCACTACGAGCAGTACTTC	CASSLRSGFEFHYEQYF
.	TRBV18	TRBJ1-6	14	.	TGTGCCAGCTCACGGGCAGACGGTAATTCACCCCTCCACTTT	CASSRADGNSPLHF
.	TRBV7-8	TRBJ1-4	17	.	TGTGCCAGCAGCTTAGAAGAGATCGCCTCAACTAATGAAAAACTGTTTTTT	CASSLEEIASTNEKLFF
.	TRBV12-3/TRBV12-4	TRBJ1-5	12	.	TGTGCCAGCAGCTATAGCAATCAGCCCCAGCATTTT	CASSYSNQPQHF
.	TRBV10-3	TRBJ2-2	15	once	TGTGCCATCAGTCCACGTAGCGTGAACACCGGGGAGCTGTTTTTT	CAISPRSVNTGELFF
TRBD1	TRBV5-1	TRBJ1-1	15	once	TGCGCCAGCAGCCGAAGGACAGGGGGAAACACTGAAGCTTTCTTT	CASSRRTGGNTEAFF
TRBD2	TRBV7-8	TRBJ2-2	14	.	TGTGCCAGCAGCTTGAGCGGGGGGGCCGGGGAGCTGTTTTTT	CASSLSGGAGELFF
.	TRBV4-2	TRBJ1-1	13	.	TGTGCCAGCAGCCAAGATCAGGGGTTTGGGCCTTTCTTT	CASSQDQGFGPFF
TRBD1	TRBV9	TRBJ1-2	14	.	TGTGCCAGCAGCGCGGACAGGGGGGTATACGGCTACACCTTC	CASSADRGVYGYTF
TRBD2	TRBV27	TRBJ2-7	16	.	TGTGCCAGCAGTTTACTGACTAGCGGGCCACCCTACGAGCAGTACTTC	CASSLLTSGPPYEQYF
TRBD1	TRBV7-2	TRBJ1-2	14	.	TGTGCCAGCAGCTTTCGGGACAGTAACTATGGCTACACCTTC	CASSFRDSNYGYTF
TRBD1	TRBV6-6	TRBJ2-7	14	few	TGTGCCAGCATGGACAGGACAGTTCCCTACGAGCAGTACTTC	CASMDRTVPYEQYF
TRBD1	TRBV24-1	TRBJ1-2	15	.	TGTGCCACCCCTCCTAGGACAGGCCCCAACTATGGCTACACCTTC	CATPPRTGPNYGYTF
TRBD1	TRBV28	TRBJ2-7	13	.	TGTGCCAGCAGTAGGGACAGGGGATACGAGCAGTACTTC	CASSRDRGYEQYF
.	TRBV7-9	TRBJ2-1	15	.	TGTGCCAGCCTTTTAGGGGCGCCCTCCTACAATGAGCAGTTCTTC	CASLLGAPSYNEQFF
TRBD1	TRBV29-1	TRBJ1-2	13	.	TGCAGCGTTGCCGGGACAGGGGGCGGTGGCTACACCTTC	CSVAGTGGGGYTF
.	TRBV27	TRBJ1-3	15	.	TGTGCCAGCAGTTTATCGTGGACAGTCGGAAACACCATATATTTT	CASSLSWTVGNTIYF
.	TRBV12-3/TRBV12-4	TRBJ1-1	13	.	TGTGCCAGCAGGGGACAATTGGGCACTGAAGCTTTCTTT	CASRGQLGTEAFF
TRBD1	TRBV27	TRBJ1-2	15	.	TGTGCCAGCAGCCCCGACAGGGATCCTAACTATGGCTACACCTTC	CASSPDRDPNYGYTF
.	TRBV29-1	TRBJ2-1	14	few	TGCAGCGTTTTACACGGGGACACTTACAATGAGCAGTTCTTC	CSVLHGDTYNEQFF
.	TRBV15	TRBJ1-5	16	.	TGTGCCACCAGCAGAGATGCCTCACAGGTAAATCAGCCCCAGCATTTT	CATSRDASQVNQPQHF
TRBD2	TRBV9	TRBJ2-1	16	once	TGTGCCAGCAGCACCAGACTAGCGGGAGGGCGGGGTGAGCAGTTCTTC	CASSTRLAGGRGEQFF
.	TRBV19	TRBJ1-3	13	.	TGTGCCAGTAGTATCACTACAGGAAACACCATATATTTT	CASSITTGNTIYF